This paragraph covers one T cell receptor beta chain sequence. Antigen unknown. The entry originates in a study of human T cells and chemical hapten exposure. The wider study: Patients' scalps got diphenylcyclopropenone weekly throughout the roughly 23-week study.

Time point in this sample: patch test 2, 6 weeks after DPC sensitization. Treatment: therapeutic diphenylcyclopropenone sensitization with weekly scalp DPC. Study-level findings and limits: All donors were alopecia patients, so their immunity may differ from that of healthy people. Following DPC sensitization, TCRs present above 1 in 1000 frequency showed no change.

TCRdb processed the RACE reads anew with MiXCR; each CDR3 protein has one entry. The data hold hundreds of thousands of distinct CDR3 sequences, with roughly 6% observed a single time. Germline values: CDR1 SGHTA, CDR2 FQGNSA. The CDR3 loop spans 13 amino acids. V lost 5 bases, J lost 0 bases, and 4 bases lay in between. The rearrangement joins TRBV7-2 to TRBJ1-4, with unresolved D. The source of this sequence is a woman aged 18-29 years with alopecia areata. Some clones in this sample may be carry-over from other donors' samples. Sequenced here: whole blood, sampled in connection with sensitization to the hapten diphenylcyclopropenone (DPC). For the CDR3, the DNA is TGTGCCAGCAGCAACCCAACTAATGAAAAACTGTTTTTT. This encodes CASSNPTNEKLFF.